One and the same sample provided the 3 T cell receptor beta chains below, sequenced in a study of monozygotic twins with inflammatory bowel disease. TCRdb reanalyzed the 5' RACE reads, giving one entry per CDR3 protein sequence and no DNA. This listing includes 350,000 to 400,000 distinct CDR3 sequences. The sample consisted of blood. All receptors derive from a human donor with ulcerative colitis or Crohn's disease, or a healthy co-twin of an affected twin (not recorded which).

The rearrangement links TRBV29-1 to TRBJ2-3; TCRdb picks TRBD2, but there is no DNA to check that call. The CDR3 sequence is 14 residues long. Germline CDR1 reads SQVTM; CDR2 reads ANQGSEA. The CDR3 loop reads CSAQTSGGADTQYF.

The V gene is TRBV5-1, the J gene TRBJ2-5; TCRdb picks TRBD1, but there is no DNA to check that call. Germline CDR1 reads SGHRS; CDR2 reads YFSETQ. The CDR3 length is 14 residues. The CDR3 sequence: CASSSGELQETQYF.

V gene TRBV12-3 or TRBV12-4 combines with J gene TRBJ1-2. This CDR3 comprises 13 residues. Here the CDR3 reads CASSQDGNYGYTF.